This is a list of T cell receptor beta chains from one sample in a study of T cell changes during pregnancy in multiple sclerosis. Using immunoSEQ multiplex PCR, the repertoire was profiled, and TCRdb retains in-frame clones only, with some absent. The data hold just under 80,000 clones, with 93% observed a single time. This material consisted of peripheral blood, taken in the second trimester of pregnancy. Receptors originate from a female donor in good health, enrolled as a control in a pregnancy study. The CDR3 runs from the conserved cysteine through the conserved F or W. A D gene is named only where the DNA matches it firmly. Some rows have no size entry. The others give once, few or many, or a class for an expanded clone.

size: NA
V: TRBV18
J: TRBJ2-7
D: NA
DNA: TGTGCCAGCTCACCGGGGGCCTGGGGGAACTACGAGCAGTACTTC
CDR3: CASSPGAWGNYEQYF

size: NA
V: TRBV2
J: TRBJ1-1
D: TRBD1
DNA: TGTGCCAGCAGACTGGACAGGGTTAGGACTGAAGCTTTCTTT
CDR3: CASRLDRVRTEAFF

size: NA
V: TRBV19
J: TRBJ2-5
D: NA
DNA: TGTGCCAGTAGTATGGGGCTCGAAGAGACCCAGTACTTC
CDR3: CASSMGLEETQYF

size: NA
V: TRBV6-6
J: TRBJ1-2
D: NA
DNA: TGTGCCAGCAGTGACAAGGGGGACCGCTATGGCTACACCTTC
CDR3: CASSDKGDRYGYTF

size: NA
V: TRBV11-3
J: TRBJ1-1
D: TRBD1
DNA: TGTGCCAGCAGCCCGGGGACAGGGTATGCTACTGAAGCTTTCTTT
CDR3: CASSPGTGYATEAFF

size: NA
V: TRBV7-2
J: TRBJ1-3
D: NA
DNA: TGTGCCAGCAGCTTAGAAGCGCTCGGCTCTGGAAACACCATATATTTT
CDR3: CASSLEALGSGNTIYF

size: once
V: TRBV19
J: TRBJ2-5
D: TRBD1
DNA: TGTGCCAGTAGTATAACAGGGGGCGCGGGAGAGACCCAGTACTTC
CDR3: CASSITGGAGETQYF

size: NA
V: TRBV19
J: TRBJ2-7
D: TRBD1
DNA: TGTGCCAGTAGTATGTGGGGACAGGGAGAAGGCGAGCAGTACTTC
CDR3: CASSMWGQGEGEQYF

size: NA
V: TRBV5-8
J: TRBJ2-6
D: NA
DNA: TGTGCCAGCAGCTCGCTAACTGGGGCCAACGTCCTGACTTTC
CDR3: CASSSLTGANVLTF

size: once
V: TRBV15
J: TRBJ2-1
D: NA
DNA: TGTGCCACCAGGCGGACTAATAACTACAATGAGCAGTTCTTC
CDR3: CATRRTNNYNEQFF

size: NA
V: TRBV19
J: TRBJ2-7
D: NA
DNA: TGTGCCAGTAGTATCCGGGGGAGAACCTACGAGCAGTACTTC
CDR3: CASSIRGRTYEQYF

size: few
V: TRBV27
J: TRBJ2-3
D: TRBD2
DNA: TGTGCCTGCGGTACGGGGGGGCTCAGCACAGATACGCAGTATTTT
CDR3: CACGTGGLSTDTQYF

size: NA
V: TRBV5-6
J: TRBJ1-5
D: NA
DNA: TGTGCCAGCAATCATGGAGGCAATCAGCCCCAGCATTTT
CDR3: CASNHGGNQPQHF

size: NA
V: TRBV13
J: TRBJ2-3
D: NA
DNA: TGTGCCAGCAGCTTAATTACAGGGTTTGGCACAGATACGCAGTATTTT
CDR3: CASSLITGFGTDTQYF